The 10 T cell receptor beta chains in this list originate from one sample, sequenced in a study of OX40 agonist ivuxolimab in advanced cancers. Measured with immunoSEQ multiplex PCR; TCRdb has only the in-frame clones, and not every one. The sample includes some 94,000 clones, around 90% of them seen just once. The sequenced sample was CD4+ or CD8+ T cells sorted from blood, obtained in a trial of the OX40 agonist ivuxolimab. These receptors all come from an adult with an advanced solid tumor such as melanoma, head and neck, liver or kidney cancer.

J is TRBJ2-7 and V is TRBV19; 10 bases map to TRBD2. This CDR3 has 15 residues. The germline gives CDR1 LNHDA, CDR2 SQIVND (reference sequence). V was pared by 1 base and J by 3 bases, with 3 bases of the junction left unmatched. The DNA of the CDR3 is TGTGCCAGTAGTATAGTAGCTAGCGGGGGCTACGAGCAGTACTTC. Its protein product is CASSIVASGGYEQYF.

The rearrangement links TRBV29-1 to TRBJ2-7; no firm D call. CDR3 length: 11 amino acids. Germline V CDR1 and CDR2: SQVTM, ANQGSEA. Trimming shortened V by 7 bases and J by 3 bases, and 10 bases separated the two germline ends. CDR3 bases: TGCAGCGGAACTACTAACTACGAGCAGTACTTC. This sequence encodes CSGTTNYEQYF.

The rearrangement links TRBV7-8 to TRBJ1-1; no firm D call. Per the germline V gene, CDR1 is SGHVS and CDR2 is FQNEAQ. CDR3 length: 13 amino acids. V was cut by 1 base and J by 7 bases, with 10 bases left in between. The CDR3 coding sequence is TGTGCCAGCAGCTTAGTAAAGGGCAGTGAAGCTTTCTTT. Amino acids: CASSLVKGSEAFF.

V is TRBV7-6 and J is TRBJ2-1; 9 bases fit TRBD1. The CDR3 is made up of 15 amino acids. Germline CDR1 SGHVS, CDR2 FNYEAQ. The V gene end was trimmed by 4 bases and the J gene end by 4 bases; junction bases not matched to a gene: 5. CDR3 sequence reads: CASSSTGGGYNEQFF. DNA for the CDR3: TGTGCCAGCAGCTCGACAGGGGGAGGGTACAATGAGCAGTTCTTC.

This chain joins TRBV9 and TRBJ1-3; TRBD1 matches at 7 bases. The CDR3 spans 14 residues. Germline V gene data show CDR1 as SGDLS and CDR2 as YYNGEE. The V segment lost 3 bases and the J segment 2 bases; nucleotides outside the gene matches: 2. The CDR3 DNA reads as TGTGCCAGCAGCGAGAGGGGGCCTGGAAACACCATATATTTT. It specifies CASSERGPGNTIYF.

This chain links TRBV5-4 with TRBJ2-5, with D possibly matching TRBD2 (5 bases). V lost 1 base to trimming and J lost 5 bases, with 15 bases between them. Germline CDR1 is SGHNT and CDR2 is YYREEE (reference sequence). The CDR3 has 15 residues. Here the CDR3 reads CASSLPGNAMETQYF. The CDR3 nucleotides read TGTGCCAGCAGCTTGCCGGGGAATGCAATGGAGACCCAGTACTTC.

The rearrangement joins TRBV19 to TRBJ2-3, with TRBD1 identical over 8 bases. The germline V gene has CDR1 LNHDA and CDR2 SQIVND (reference sequence). The CDR3 extends over 16 amino acids. The J segment lost 4 bases and the V segment lost 5 bases, leaving 11 bases of the junction unmatched. The CDR3 spells CASSYPAAGGADTQYF. Here the CDR3 DNA reads TGTGCCAGTAGTTACCCAGCGGCAGGGGGCGCAGATACGCAGTATTTT.

This rearrangement joins TRBV6-5 to TRBJ1-2; D not resolved. The CDR3 is 12 amino acids. Trimming stripped 3 bases from V and 1 base from J, with 3 bases between. Germline CDR1 and CDR2: MNHEY and SVGAGI. The CDR3, as DNA: TGTGCCAGCAGTTATCTTAACTATGGCTACACCTTC. Protein product: CASSYLNYGYTF.

The chain employs TRBV5-1 and TRBJ2-7; either TRBD1 or TRBD2 may fit D (5 bases each). The CDR3 consists of 14 residues. The V gene lost 2 bases and the J gene lost 0 bases, with 9 bases spanning the gap. Germline V gene lookup returns CDR1 SGHRS and CDR2 YFSETQ. CDR3 sequence (DNA): TGCGCCAGCAGCTTAAGTGGGGGCTCCTACGAGCAGTACTTC. Translating it yields CASSLSGGSYEQYF.

The chain has TRBV5-5 and TRBJ1-5; D is possibly TRBD1 (6 bases). The germline V gene encodes CDR1 SGHKS and CDR2 YYEKEE (reference sequence). The length of the CDR3 is 17 residues. Trimming left V 2 bases short and J 0 bases short, with 15 bases between. The CDR3 nucleotides read TGTGCCAGCAGCTTACCAGAGGGGGACGATAGCAATCAGCCCCAGCATTTT. Its protein is CASSLPEGDDSNQPQHF.